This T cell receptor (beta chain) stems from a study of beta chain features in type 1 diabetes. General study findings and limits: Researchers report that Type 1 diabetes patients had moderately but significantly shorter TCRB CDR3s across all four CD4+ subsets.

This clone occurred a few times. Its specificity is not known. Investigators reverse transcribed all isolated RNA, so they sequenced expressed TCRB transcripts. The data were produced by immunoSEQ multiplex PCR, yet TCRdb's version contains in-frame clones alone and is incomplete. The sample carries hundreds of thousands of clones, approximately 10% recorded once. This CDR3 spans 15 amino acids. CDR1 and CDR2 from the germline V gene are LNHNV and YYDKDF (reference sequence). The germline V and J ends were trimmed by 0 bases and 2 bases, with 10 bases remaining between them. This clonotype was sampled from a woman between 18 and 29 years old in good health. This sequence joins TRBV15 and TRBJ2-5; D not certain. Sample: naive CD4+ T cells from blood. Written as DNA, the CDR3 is TGTGCCACCAGCAGAGACAGACCCACTCAAGAGACCCAGTACTTC. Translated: CATSRDRPTQETQYF.